Listed below are T cell receptor beta chains from one sample, sequenced in a study of blood T cell repertoires in COVID-19. Clones were sequenced by immunoSEQ multiplex PCR, and TCRdb holds only the in-frame ones, with some missing. This sample has 77,000 or so clones; roughly 82% occur once, and the top ten carry 25% to 30%. Material: peripheral blood. All receptors derive from a woman older than 75 with active or convalescent COVID-19. Both conserved end residues are part of each CDR3. The D gene is left open where the match is weak. Clone size is given for some rows only: seen once, a few or many times, or a class if the clone is expanded.

j_call: TRBJ1-1
clone_size: -
d_call: -
cdr3_length: 14
v_call: TRBV15
cdr3_aa: CATSSEGGNTEAFF
cdr3_nt: TGTGCCACCAGCAGCGAAGGGGGAAACACTGAAGCTTTCTTT

j_call: TRBJ1-3
clone_size: -
d_call: TRBD1
cdr3_length: 15
v_call: TRBV6-5
cdr3_aa: CASSPDRATGNTIYF
cdr3_nt: TGTGCCAGCAGTCCGGACAGGGCAACGGGAAACACCATATATTTT

j_call: TRBJ2-7
clone_size: -
d_call: -
cdr3_length: 13
v_call: TRBV5-4
cdr3_aa: CASSSGLREEQYF
cdr3_nt: TGTGCCAGCAGCTCGGGTCTTCGGGAGGAGCAGTACTTC

j_call: TRBJ1-6
clone_size: -
d_call: -
cdr3_length: 14
v_call: TRBV10-2
cdr3_aa: CASRKGRENSPLHF
cdr3_nt: TGCGCCAGCAGGAAGGGACGGGAGAATTCACCCCTCCACTTT

j_call: TRBJ2-2
clone_size: once
d_call: TRBD1
cdr3_length: 18
v_call: TRBV5-4
cdr3_aa: CASSSPGQGRGITGELFF
cdr3_nt: TGTGCCAGCAGCTCTCCGGGACAGGGCCGGGGGATCACCGGGGAGCTGTTTTTT

j_call: TRBJ1-1
clone_size: -
d_call: -
cdr3_length: 12
v_call: TRBV28
cdr3_aa: CASSEGGTEAFF
cdr3_nt: TGTGCCAGCAGTGAAGGGGGCACTGAAGCTTTCTTT

j_call: TRBJ2-5
clone_size: -
d_call: TRBD1
cdr3_length: 15
v_call: TRBV7-2
cdr3_aa: CASSFATGLGETQYF
cdr3_nt: TGTGCCAGCAGCTTCGCGACAGGGTTGGGAGAGACCCAGTACTTC

j_call: TRBJ2-5
clone_size: -
d_call: TRBD2
cdr3_length: 16
v_call: TRBV7-2
cdr3_aa: CASSLGSGGFQETQYF
cdr3_nt: TGTGCCAGCAGCTTAGGTAGCGGGGGTTTCCAAGAGACCCAGTACTTC

j_call: TRBJ2-7
clone_size: -
d_call: -
cdr3_length: 15
v_call: TRBV3-1/TRBV3-2
cdr3_aa: CASSQKAYGIYEQYF
cdr3_nt: TGTGCCAGCAGCCAGAAGGCCTACGGGATCTACGAGCAGTACTTC

j_call: TRBJ2-7
clone_size: -
d_call: -
cdr3_length: 14
v_call: TRBV5-1
cdr3_aa: CASSLSGSMYEQYF
cdr3_nt: TGCGCCAGCAGCTTATCGGGAAGTATGTACGAGCAGTACTTC

j_call: TRBJ2-7
clone_size: -
d_call: TRBD1
cdr3_length: 13
v_call: TRBV25-1
cdr3_aa: CASRGDRAWEQYF
cdr3_nt: TGTGCCAGCAGGGGGGACAGGGCCTGGGAGCAGTACTTC

j_call: TRBJ1-6
clone_size: few
d_call: TRBD1
cdr3_length: 15
v_call: TRBV7-8
cdr3_aa: CASARVGQNNSPLHF
cdr3_nt: TGTGCCAGCGCACGGGTGGGACAGAATAATTCACCCCTCCACTTT

j_call: TRBJ2-3
clone_size: -
d_call: TRBD2
cdr3_length: 17
v_call: TRBV24-1
cdr3_aa: CATSAGRGAASTDTQYF
cdr3_nt: TGTGCCACCAGTGCTGGGCGGGGGGCCGCTAGCACAGATACGCAGTATTTT

j_call: TRBJ1-2
clone_size: -
d_call: TRBD1
cdr3_length: 16
v_call: TRBV19
cdr3_aa: CASSAGGTGVLYGYTF
cdr3_nt: TGTGCCAGTAGTGCAGGGGGGACAGGGGTGCTCTATGGCTACACCTTC

j_call: TRBJ2-1
clone_size: -
d_call: -
cdr3_length: 17
v_call: TRBV6-1
cdr3_aa: CASSDPGEKDSYNEQFF
cdr3_nt: TGTGCCAGCAGTGACCCAGGGGAGAAGGACTCCTACAATGAGCAGTTCTTC

j_call: TRBJ1-1
clone_size: -
d_call: TRBD1
cdr3_length: 17
v_call: TRBV6-2/TRBV6-3
cdr3_aa: CASSYSTGQGLNTEAFF
cdr3_nt: TGTGCCAGCAGTTACTCGACGGGACAGGGCTTGAACACTGAAGCTTTCTTT